This TCR beta chain was sequenced in a study of molecular identifiers for immune sequencing clone quantification. Broader study findings: Clones that exceeded 20 RNA copies held over 98% of effector molecules, yet under 1% in naive cells. Same-barcode identical TCR molecules could make highly expanded clones look smaller than they are.

With regard to this clonotype: Its antigen remains unknown.

CDR3 size: 13 residues. The V end was cut by 8 bases, the J end by 1 base, with 15 bases between. Germline assignment: CDR1 SQVTM and CDR2 ANQGSEA. Previously described methods and listed TCR primers were employed for the bulk TCR libraries. TCRdb reprocessed the PCR reads via MiXCR and lists one record per CDR3 protein. This sample yields roughly 630,000 distinct CDR3 sequences, of which roughly 27% are seen a single time; approximately 0.75% belongs to the top ten. The sequencing sample was made of naive CD8+ T cells from blood, with Jurkat cell RNA spiked in. This sample's subset: FACS-sorted CD8+CD4-CCR7+CD45RA+ naive T cells. The origin of this receptor is a human donor in good health. Some libraries in this study had Jurkat cell RNA spiked in. The chain couples TRBV29-1 to TRBJ2-7, with D unclear. This CDR3 is CSTTEDGSYEQYF. As DNA, the CDR3 is TGCAGCACCACTGAGGACGGTTCCTACGAGCAGTACTTC.